This TCR beta chain was retrieved from a study of blood T cell repertoires in COVID-19. Overall study context: Acute and convalescent COVID-19 samples came from the United States, Italy and Spain.

The CDR3 contains 16 residues. Germline values: CDR1 ENHRY, CDR2 SYGVKD. V lost 3 bases and J lost 3; bases outside the gene matches: 4. Authors' methods: Reference gene primer amplification gave estimated nucleated cell counts. Assay used: immunoSEQ multiplex PCR; TCRdb lists only in-frame clones, some missing. That table furnishes V, J and clone size, whereas the DNA furnished D and trimming. The sample holds tens of thousands of clones; roughly 85% are singletons and the top ten take around 2.7%. The chain recombines TRBV10-3 with TRBJ2-2, with 10 bases fitting TRBD1. Sequenced: peripheral blood. This TCR was recovered from an elderly man with acute or convalescent COVID-19. The CDR3, as DNA: TGTGCCATCAGTGACTACGGACAGGGGGACACCGGGGAGCTGTTTTTT. It yields the protein CAISDYGQGDTGELFF.